Listed here are 11 T cell receptor beta chains from one sample, sequenced in a study of early T cells in non-severe SARS-CoV-2 infection. TCRdb fed the 5' RACE reads into MiXCR, producing one record per CDR3 protein. The table shows tens of thousands of distinct CDR3 sequences, with 5.5% occurring only once. This specimen consisted of whole blood, obtained at baseline. The source is an adult who was a healthcare worker with PCR-confirmed SARS-CoV-2 infection or an uninfected control (not recorded which).

This clonotype was picked up many times. The CDR3 sequence is CASSSLAYNNEQFF. The DNA of the CDR3 is TGTGCCAGCAGCTCCTTAGCGTACAACAATGAGCAGTTCTTC. V usage is TRBV7-6 and J usage is TRBJ2-1; D may be TRBD2 (5 bases). CDR3 length: 14 amino acids. CDR1 and CDR2 from the germline V gene are SGHVS and FNYEAQ. Trimming took off 4 bases at V and 5 bases at J, with 12 bases between the two ends.

This clonotype was picked up many times. The chain has TRBV29-1 and TRBJ2-7; 8 bases are shared with TRBD1. From germline, CDR1 is SQVTM and CDR2 ANQGSEA. The CDR3 consists of 14 residues. Germline trimming cut 1 base from V and 0 bases from J; bases unmatched to any gene: 2. CDR3 nucleotides: TGCAGCGTTGAAGGACAGGGGAGCTCCTACGAGCAGTACTTC. Amino acids: CSVEGQGSSYEQYF.

This clonotype was counted many times. The chain uses TRBV20-1 and TRBJ2-5; 8 positions agree with TRBD1. Germline assignment: CDR1 DFQATT and CDR2 SNEGSKA (reference sequence). The CDR3 sequence is 13 residues long. J lost 5 bases, V lost 5 bases, and 7 bases had no gene match. CDR3 nucleotide sequence: TGCAGTGCTCCCCAGGACAGGGCCGAGACCCAGTACTTC. Translating gives CSAPQDRAETQYF.

This clonotype came up many times. J is TRBJ2-5 and V is TRBV6-2 or TRBV6-3; D remains ambiguous. Trimming pared 0 bases from V and 7 bases from J, leaving 9 bases between. Germline loops: CDR1 MNHEY, CDR2 SVGEGT. The CDR3 length is 13 residues. This CDR3 is CASSYSTTGTQYF. The CDR3 region has the DNA TGTGCCAGCAGTTACTCGACGACCGGGACCCAGTACTTC.

Points on this clonotype: Given a much more abundant clone one base away, this may be a read error. CDR3 DNA sequence: TGTGCCAGCAGCCCTTGGGACAGGGGGTTCGTCGAGCAGTACTTC. It translates to CASSPWDRGFVEQYF. This rearrangement joins TRBV3-1 to TRBJ2-7; the match to TRBD1 covers 11 bases. CDR1 and CDR2 (germline): LGHDT, YNNKEL (reference sequence). V gave up 4 bases and J gave up 6 bases; unmatched junction bases: 8. This CDR3 region has 15 residues.

This clonotype came up many times. J is TRBJ1-1 and V is TRBV5-1; D unclear. Trimming took 0 bases from V and 0 from J, leaving 6 bases between them. Germline lookup yields CDR1 SGHRS and CDR2 YFSETQ. The CDR3 runs 14 residues. CDR3 nucleotide sequence: TGCGCCAGCAGCTTGGAGAAGTTGAACACTGAAGCTTTCTTT. Translated, it gives CASSLEKLNTEAFF.

This clonotype was counted ten times or more. The chain is built from TRBV7-2 and TRBJ2-5, with D tentatively TRBD1 (5 bases). CDR1 is SGHTA, CDR2 FQGNSA, per germline. The CDR3 consists of 12 residues. Trimming took 3 bases from V and 3 from J, leaving 5 bases between them. DNA of the CDR3: TGTGCCAGCAGCTTGACAGAAGAGACCCAGTACTTC. Protein product: CASSLTEETQYF.

This clonotype was seen just once. This clone may be a read error of a much larger clone one base away. The rearrangement uses TRBV7-9 and TRBJ1-1; 12 nucleotides align to TRBD1. This CDR3 is 15 amino acids long. CDR1 is SEHNR, CDR2 FQNEAQ, per germline (reference sequence). Germline trimming cut 5 bases from V and 10 bases from J; bases unmatched to any gene: 11. The DNA of the CDR3 is TGTGCCAGCAGCCTTCGGGACAGGGGGCAATCTGTAGCTTTCTTT. This encodes CASSLRDRGQSVAFF.

This clonotype was seen repeatedly, ten times or more. The V and J genes are TRBV19 and TRBJ2-6, with TRBD1 matching over 12 bases. V lost 3 bases and J lost 1; bases outside the gene matches: 4. Germline CDR1 reads LNHDA; CDR2 reads SQIVND (reference sequence). The length of the CDR3 is 18 residues. CDR3: CASSIPGQGASGANVLTF. The CDR3 DNA is TGTGCCAGTAGTATCCCGGGACAGGGGGCGTCTGGGGCCAACGTCCTGACTTTC.

The rearrangement links TRBV12-5 to TRBJ2-1; 11 nucleotides align to TRBD2. Germline lookup yields CDR1 LGHNT and CDR2 FRNRAP. With V trimmed by 2 bases and J by 4 bases, 7 bases remained unmatched. The CDR3 length is 17 residues. As DNA, the CDR3 is TGTGCTAGTGGTTTGAAGTCTAGCGGGGGGTCATACAATGAGCAGTTCTTC. It encodes CASGLKSSGGSYNEQFF.

This clonotype was counted only a few times. This rearrangement joins TRBV4-2 to TRBJ2-7; D uncertain. This CDR3 has 12 residues. Trimming cost V 3 bases and J 3 bases, with 6 bases left between them. Germline V lookup: CDR1 LGHNA, CDR2 YNFKEQ. The CDR3 nucleotides are TGTGCCAGCAGCCAGGACGACTACGAGCAGTACTTC. Translating it yields CASSQDDYEQYF.